These 12 T cell receptor beta chains share one sample of origin, sequenced in a study of control samples from healthy donors and cancer patients. TCRdb's copy holds only in-frame clones and misses some; the assay was immunoSEQ multiplex PCR. The data show 200,000 to 250,000 clones, roughly 94% seen once. Material for sequencing was blood. These receptor sequences come from a man aged 45 to 65 in good health.

The rearrangement uses TRBV28 and TRBJ2-7; TRBD1 agrees at 7 bases. CDR1 is MDHEN, CDR2 SYDVKM, per germline. J lost 2 bases, V lost 3 bases, and 4 bases had no gene match. The CDR3 length is 14 residues. The CDR3 nucleotides are TGTGCCAGCAGTTTCCGGGACAGAACCTACGAGCAGTACGTC. Translating gives CASSFRDRTYEQYV.

V usage is TRBV6-1 and J usage is TRBJ1-1; possible D gene TRBD1, 6 bases. V lost 6 bases and J 2 bases, leaving 16 bases between the germline ends. The CDR3 sequence is 15 residues long. Germline V gives CDR1 MNHNS, CDR2 SASEGT. The CDR3 spells CASRNAGGGNTEAFF. Here the CDR3 DNA reads TGTGCCAGCAGAAACGCAGGAGGGGGAAACACTGAAGCTTTCTTT.

This chain connects TRBV5-1 to TRBJ2-1; TRBD1 matches 11 bases. Losses at the gene ends were 4 bases for V and 3 bases for J; bases not matched to a gene: 6. CDR3 length: 16 amino acids. CDR1 and CDR2 (germline): SGHRS, YFSETQ. The CDR3 DNA reads as TGCGCCAGCAGCGTCCGGACAGGGGGCGGCTACAATGAGCAGTTCTTC. This gives the protein CASSVRTGGGYNEQFF. Full variable domain (outside the CDR3, taken from reference TRBV5-1 and TRBJ2-1): KAGVTQTPRYLIKTRGQQVTLSCSPISGHRSVSWYQQTPGQGLQFLFEYFSETQRNKGNFPGRFSGRQFSNSRSEMNVSTLELGDSALYLCASSVRTGGGYNEQFFGPGTRLTVL.

The rearrangement links TRBV27 to TRBJ2-5; D gene unclear. The germline gives CDR1 MNHEY, CDR2 SMNVEV (reference sequence). The CDR3 totals 13 residues. V lost 6 bases and J 2 bases, leaving 10 bases between the germline ends. This chain's CDR3 is CASRTVLQETQYF. The DNA for the CDR3 is TGTGCCAGCAGGACGGTGCTACAAGAGACCCAGTACTTC.

This chain links TRBV7-9 with TRBJ2-7; 9 bases agree with TRBD1. The CDR3 loop spans 13 amino acids. Germline V gene lookup returns CDR1 SEHNR and CDR2 FQNEAQ (reference sequence). J gave up 12 bases and V 5 bases, and 11 bases lay outside the gene matches. The DNA of the CDR3 is TGTGCCAGCAGCCCCCCCGGGACAGGGTTCAGGTACTTC. This sequence encodes CASSPPGTGFRYF.

J is TRBJ1-1 and V is TRBV4-1; a weak D match, TRBD1 (5 bases). Germline V CDR1 and CDR2: MGHRA, YSYEKL. Trimming cost V 3 bases and J 8 bases, with 13 bases left between them. The CDR3 is 13 amino acids. CDR3 sequence: CASSHPWSGEAFF. In DNA form, the CDR3 reads TGCGCCAGCAGCCACCCCTGGTCAGGGGAAGCTTTCTTT.

The CDR3 region is CASSAPGLGTEAFF. The CDR3 nucleotides are TGCGCCAGCAGCGCTCCGGGCCTGGGGACTGAAGCTTTCTTT. This chain joins TRBV5-1 and TRBJ1-1; D uncertain. Trimming removed 4 bases at V and 5 bases at J, with 15 bases between. The CDR3 runs 14 residues. Germline CDR1 reads SGHRS; CDR2 reads YFSETQ.

J is TRBJ1-4 and V is TRBV5-1, with 9 bases lining up with TRBD1. The CDR3 has 15 amino acids. V shed 4 bases and J 7 bases; nucleotides not matched to a gene: 8. Germline V gene sequence: CDR1 SGHRS, CDR2 YFSETQ. The CDR3 DNA follows: TGCGCCAGCAGCCCGGACAGGGGCGGCGGTGAAAAACTGTTTTTT. It translates to CASSPDRGGGEKLFF. Based on the CDR3 plus reference TRBV5-1 and TRBJ1-4, the full variable domain is KAGVTQTPRYLIKTRGQQVTLSCSPISGHRSVSWYQQTPGQGLQFLFEYFSETQRNKGNFPGRFSGRQFSNSRSEMNVSTLELGDSALYLCASSPDRGGGEKLFFGSGTQLSVL.

The chain carries TRBV18 and TRBJ2-3, with D maybe TRBD2 (7 bases). V dropped 3 bases and J dropped 2 bases, with 18 bases sitting between them. The CDR3 totals 17 residues. CDR1 KGHSH and CDR2 LQKENI come from the germline V gene. The DNA for the CDR3 is TGTGCCAGCTCACCGAAGTCACCGGGGGGCGTCACAGATACGCAGTATTTT. The encoded protein is CASSPKSPGGVTDTQYF.

The rearrangement joins TRBV3-1 (or the pseudogene TRBV3-2) to TRBJ1-4; TRBD1 matches 7 bases. V lost 1 base and J lost 14; bases outside the gene matches: 13. This CDR3 is built from 15 residues. The germline V gene has CDR1 LGHDT and CDR2 YNNKEL (reference sequence). The DNA for the CDR3 is TGTGCCAGCAGCCAAGTCTTGGGACAGCCTCATCCCCTGTTTTTT. This translates into CASSQVLGQPHPLFF.

V is TRBV6-2 or TRBV6-3 and J is TRBJ2-1, with 15 bases fitting TRBD2. CDR1 MNHEY and CDR2 SVGEGT come from the germline V gene. CDR3 length equals 16 residues. The V gene end was trimmed by 4 bases and the J gene end by 7 bases; junction bases not matched to a gene: 5. Here the CDR3 DNA reads TGTGCCAGCAGTTTCGGACTAGCGGGGGGGCTGAATGAGCAGTTCTTC. It yields the protein CASSFGLAGGLNEQFF.

The chain combines TRBV12-3 or TRBV12-4 with TRBJ1-2; D perhaps matches TRBD1 (5 bases). The CDR3 is 13 amino acids. V was cut by 8 bases and J by 8 bases, with 18 bases left in between. The CDR3 nucleotides are TGTGCCAGCTCCTCCCAGGGCATTTGGGGCTACACCTTC. This gives the protein CASSSQGIWGYTF.